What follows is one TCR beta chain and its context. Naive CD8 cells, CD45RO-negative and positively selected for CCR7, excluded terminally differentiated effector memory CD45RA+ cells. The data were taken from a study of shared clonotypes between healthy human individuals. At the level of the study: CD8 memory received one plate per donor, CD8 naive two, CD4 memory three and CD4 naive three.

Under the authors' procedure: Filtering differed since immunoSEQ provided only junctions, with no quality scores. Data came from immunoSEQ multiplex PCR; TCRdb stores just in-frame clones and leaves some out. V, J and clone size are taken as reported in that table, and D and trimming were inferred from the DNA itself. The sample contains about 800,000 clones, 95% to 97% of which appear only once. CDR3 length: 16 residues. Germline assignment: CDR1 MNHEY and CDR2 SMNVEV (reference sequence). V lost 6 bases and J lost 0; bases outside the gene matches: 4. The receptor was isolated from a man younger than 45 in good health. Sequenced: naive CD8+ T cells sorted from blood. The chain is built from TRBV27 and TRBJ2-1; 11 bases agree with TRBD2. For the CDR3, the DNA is TGTGCCAGCAGCCCTAGCGGGAGGACCTCCTACAATGAGCAGTTCTTC. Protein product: CASSPSGRTSYNEQFF.